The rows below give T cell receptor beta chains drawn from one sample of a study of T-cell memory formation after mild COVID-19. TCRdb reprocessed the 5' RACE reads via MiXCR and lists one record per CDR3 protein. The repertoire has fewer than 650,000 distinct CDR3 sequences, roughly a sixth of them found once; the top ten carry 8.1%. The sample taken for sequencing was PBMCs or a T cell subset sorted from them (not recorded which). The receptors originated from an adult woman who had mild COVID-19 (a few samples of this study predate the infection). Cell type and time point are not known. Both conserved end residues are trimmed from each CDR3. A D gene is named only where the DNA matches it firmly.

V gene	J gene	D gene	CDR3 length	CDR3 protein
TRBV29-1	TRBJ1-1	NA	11	SVELPPNTEAF
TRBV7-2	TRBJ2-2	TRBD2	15	ASSTRLAGGNTGELF
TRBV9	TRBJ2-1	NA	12	ASSGTTSLVEQF
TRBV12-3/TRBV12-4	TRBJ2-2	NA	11	ASRALEAGELF
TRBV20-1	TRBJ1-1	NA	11	SARDSRVTEAF
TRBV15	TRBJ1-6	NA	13	ATSRVRVGGSPLH
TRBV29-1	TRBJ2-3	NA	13	SVDASLRSTDTQY
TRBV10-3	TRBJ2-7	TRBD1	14	AISESRQGNPYEQY
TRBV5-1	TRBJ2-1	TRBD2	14	ASSLGSAGVNNEQF
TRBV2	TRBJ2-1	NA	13	ASNEDGGGYNEQF
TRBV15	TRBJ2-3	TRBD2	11	ATGASGPDTQY
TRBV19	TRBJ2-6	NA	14	ASSAGLQSGANVLT
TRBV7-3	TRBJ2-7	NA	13	ASSPDRVPYYEQY
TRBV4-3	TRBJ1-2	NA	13	ASSQERGGSYGYT
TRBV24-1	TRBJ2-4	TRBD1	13	ATSDSGTGRRIQY
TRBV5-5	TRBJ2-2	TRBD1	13	ASSNLDRVTGELF
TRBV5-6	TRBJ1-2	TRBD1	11	ASSPGQEYGYT
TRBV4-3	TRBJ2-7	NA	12	ASSQERERYEQY
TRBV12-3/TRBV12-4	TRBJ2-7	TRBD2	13	ASRSGTSYAYEQY
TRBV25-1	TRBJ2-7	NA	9	ACRAGYEQY
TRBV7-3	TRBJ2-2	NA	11	ASSPLATGELF
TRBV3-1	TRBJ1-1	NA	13	ASSPVGGGDTEAF
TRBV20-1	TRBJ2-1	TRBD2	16	SARDLVGTSGSTYEQF
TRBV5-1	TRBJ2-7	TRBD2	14	ASSFTSGSSSYEQY
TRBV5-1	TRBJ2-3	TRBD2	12	ASASRGESDTQY
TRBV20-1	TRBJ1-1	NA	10	SARDGGTEAF
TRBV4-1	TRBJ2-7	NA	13	ASSQVTGFRYEQY
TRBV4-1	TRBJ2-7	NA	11	ASSQSGLYEQY
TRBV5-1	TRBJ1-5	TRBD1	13	ASSQTGGINQPQH
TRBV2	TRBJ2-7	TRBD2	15	ASTRPSGYLSSYEQY
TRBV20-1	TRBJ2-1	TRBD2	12	SAAKRGAYNEQF
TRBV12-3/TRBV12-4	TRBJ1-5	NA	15	ASSRRFRDVGDQPQH
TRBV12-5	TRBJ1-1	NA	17	ASGLVPARGLIVNTEAF
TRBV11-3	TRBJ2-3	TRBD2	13	ASSPAGEAADTQY
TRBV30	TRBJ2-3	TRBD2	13	AWSFGGSSTDTQY
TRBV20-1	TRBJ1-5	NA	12	SAAQGVSNQPQH
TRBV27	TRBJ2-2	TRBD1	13	ASSSRQGSTGELF
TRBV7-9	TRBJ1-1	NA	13	ASSEWTAGNTEAF
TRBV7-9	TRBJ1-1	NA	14	ASSLVSGRLNTEAF
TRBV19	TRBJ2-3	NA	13	ASSIDAGSTDTQY
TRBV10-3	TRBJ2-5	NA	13	AISESKRSQETQY
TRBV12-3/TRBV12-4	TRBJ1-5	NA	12	ASSLIGANQPQH
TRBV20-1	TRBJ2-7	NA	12	SARKTGPGAEQY
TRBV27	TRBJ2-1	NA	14	ASKKIKSGSYNEQF
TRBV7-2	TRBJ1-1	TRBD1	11	ASSKNRGPEAF
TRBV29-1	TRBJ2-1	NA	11	SVAGQAYNEQF
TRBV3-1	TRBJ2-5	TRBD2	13	ASSQDRLAEETQY
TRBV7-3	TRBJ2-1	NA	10	ASSPGGVEQF
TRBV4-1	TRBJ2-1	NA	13	ASSQVGRVGNEQF
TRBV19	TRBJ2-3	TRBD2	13	ATSRASGVTDTQY
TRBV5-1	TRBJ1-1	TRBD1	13	ASSTTRGGNTEAF